The 3 T cell receptor beta chains listed next were all sequenced from one sample in a study. Adaptor-ligated barcode primers were used to amplify TRBV12-4/TRBJ1-2 clonotypes. TCRdb re-analysed the multiplex PCR reads in MiXCR, keeping a single row per CDR3 protein. The table has about 2,000 distinct CDR3 sequences, 15% to 20% seen once. The sorted Tregs were CD4+CD25+CD127-/low cells. Sequenced input: Tregs sorted from blood. The receptors originated from a female donor with breast cancer.

This clonotype is hyperexpanded within its sample. V and J are TRBV12-3 or TRBV12-4 and TRBJ1-2, with D uncertain. The CDR3 has 13 amino acids. Between the trimmed V and J ends, which lost 3 bases and 7 bases, there was a span of 12 bases. The CDR3 DNA follows: TGTGCCAGCAGTTTGTCCCCGGCGAGTGGCTACACCTTC. It specifies CASSLSPASGYTF.

The chain couples TRBV12-3 or TRBV12-4 to TRBJ1-2, with D unresolved. The CDR3 contains 13 residues. Trimming took off 3 bases at V and 4 bases at J, with 9 bases between the two ends. This chain's CDR3 is CASSFSRAYGYTF. DNA for the CDR3: TGTGCCAGCAGTTTCTCGAGGGCCTATGGCTACACCTTC.

In its sample, this clonotype is medium-sized. The gene calls are TRBV12-3 or TRBV12-4 and TRBJ1-2; TRBD1 matches at 9 bases. The CDR3 runs to 16 residues. V was clipped by 2 bases and J by 7 bases; unmatched bases: 11. The CDR3 region has the DNA TGTGCCAGCAGTTTAAATACCGGGACAGGGTTCGTTGGCTACACCTTC. Translated, it gives CASSLNTGTGFVGYTF.